This is a list of T cell receptor beta chains from one sample in a study of T cell repertoires in cytomegalovirus infection. TCRdb re-called the reads through MiXCR, storing one row per CDR3 protein. The sample lists some 320,000 distinct CDR3 sequences, about 27% occurring once. No antigen has been assigned to these receptors. This specimen consisted of cultured PBMCs, obtained from culture after CMV antigen stimulation. All receptors derive from a human donor in good health (CMV status not recorded). Some clones in this sample may be carry-over from other donors' samples. The CDR3 runs from the conserved cysteine through the conserved F or W. Fields, in order: CDR3 protein, CDR3 DNA, clone size, CDR3 length, D gene, J gene, V gene. The D gene is left open where the match is weak. Clone sizes are given selectively: once, few, many, or a class where the clone is expanded.

CDR3aa: CASSLAGGGSEAFF
CDR3nt: TGTGCCAGCAGCTTAGCAGGGGGGGGATCTGAAGCTTTCTTT
abundance: once
len: 14
d_gene: TRBD1
j_gene: TRBJ1-1
v_gene: TRBV11-2

CDR3aa: CATSDFASNTQYF
CDR3nt: TGTGCCACCAGTGATTTCGCTTCGAATACGCAGTATTTT
abundance: .
len: 13
d_gene: .
j_gene: TRBJ2-3
v_gene: TRBV24-1

CDR3aa: CASSPPTYREGYGYTF
CDR3nt: TGTGCCAGCAGCCCCCCGACTTACAGGGAAGGTTATGGCTACACCTTC
abundance: few
len: 16
d_gene: .
j_gene: TRBJ1-2
v_gene: TRBV5-4

CDR3aa: CASKDQNTEAFF
CDR3nt: TGTGCCAGTAAAGATCAGAACACTGAAGCTTTCTTT
abundance: .
len: 12
d_gene: .
j_gene: TRBJ1-1
v_gene: TRBV19

CDR3aa: CASSQQGASGNTIYF
CDR3nt: TGTGCCAGCAGCCAACAGGGGGCTTCTGGAAACACCATATATTTT
abundance: few
len: 15
d_gene: TRBD1
j_gene: TRBJ1-3
v_gene: TRBV5-3

CDR3aa: CASSPIRGVYNEQFF
CDR3nt: TGCGCCAGCAGCCCTATCCGGGGGGTCTACAATGAGCAGTTCTTC
abundance: .
len: 15
d_gene: TRBD2
j_gene: TRBJ2-1
v_gene: TRBV4-1

CDR3aa: CARSDSGRAPDTQYF
CDR3nt: TGTGCCAGGAGCGATAGCGGGAGGGCCCCAGATACGCAGTATTTT
abundance: .
len: 15
d_gene: TRBD2
j_gene: TRBJ2-3
v_gene: TRBV25-1

CDR3aa: CASSNRQLNSPLHF
CDR3nt: TGTGCCAGCAGTAACCGACAGCTGAATTCACCCCTCCACTTT
abundance: .
len: 14
d_gene: .
j_gene: TRBJ1-6
v_gene: TRBV27

CDR3aa: CASSLQSTTNTEAFF
CDR3nt: TGCGCCAGCAGCCTCCAATCCACTACGAACACTGAAGCTTTCTTT
abundance: few
len: 15
d_gene: .
j_gene: TRBJ1-1
v_gene: TRBV5-1

CDR3aa: CASSYSGTSNYGYTF
CDR3nt: TGTGCCAGCAGTTACTCAGGGACCTCTAACTATGGCTACACCTTC
abundance: .
len: 15
d_gene: .
j_gene: TRBJ1-2
v_gene: TRBV6-5

CDR3aa: CASSFMGNTEAFF
CDR3nt: TGTGCCAGCAGTTTCATGGGAAACACTGAAGCTTTCTTT
abundance: many
len: 13
d_gene: .
j_gene: TRBJ1-1
v_gene: TRBV12-3/TRBV12-4

CDR3aa: CAWSPGTSGHISYEQYF
CDR3nt: TGTGCCTGGAGTCCTGGGACTAGCGGGCATATTAGCTACGAGCAGTACTTC
abundance: few
len: 17
d_gene: TRBD2
j_gene: TRBJ2-7
v_gene: TRBV30

CDR3aa: CASSPYTGQSYEQYF
CDR3nt: TGTGCCAGCTCCCCCTATACAGGGCAATCCTACGAGCAGTACTTC
abundance: few
len: 15
d_gene: .
j_gene: TRBJ2-7
v_gene: TRBV7-8

CDR3aa: CASSSRGFSYGYTF
CDR3nt: TGTGCCAGCAGTTCGAGGGGGTTTAGCTATGGCTACACCTTC
abundance: many
len: 14
d_gene: .
j_gene: TRBJ1-2
v_gene: TRBV6-1

CDR3aa: CASSPDRGVDEQFF
CDR3nt: TGTGCCAGTAGCCCGGACAGGGGAGTCGATGAGCAGTTCTTC
abundance: few
len: 14
d_gene: TRBD1
j_gene: TRBJ2-1
v_gene: TRBV19

CDR3aa: CASSRGGGTNYGYTF
CDR3nt: TGCGCCAGCAGCCGAGGTGGGGGTACTAACTATGGCTACACCTTC
abundance: .
len: 15
d_gene: .
j_gene: TRBJ1-2
v_gene: TRBV4-1

CDR3aa: CASSFGAQRANYGYTF
CDR3nt: TGTGCCAGCAGCTTTGGGGCACAGCGAGCTAACTATGGCTACACCTTC
abundance: many
len: 16
d_gene: .
j_gene: TRBJ1-2
v_gene: TRBV7-8

CDR3aa: CASGTGETQYF
CDR3nt: TGTGCTAGTGGGACGGGGGAGACCCAGTACTTC
abundance: few
len: 11
d_gene: .
j_gene: TRBJ2-5
v_gene: TRBV12-5

CDR3aa: CASSLDIRPPGDEQYF
CDR3nt: TGTGCCAGCAGCTTAGATATACGGCCCCCCGGGGACGAGCAGTACTTC
abundance: many
len: 16
d_gene: .
j_gene: TRBJ2-7
v_gene: TRBV11-2

CDR3aa: CASSKPGRSTEAFF
CDR3nt: TGTGCCAGTAGTAAACCGGGACGGAGCACTGAAGCTTTCTTT
abundance: .
len: 14
d_gene: .
j_gene: TRBJ1-1
v_gene: TRBV19

CDR3aa: CASSLAGNIQYF
CDR3nt: TGTGCCAGCAGCTTAGCTGGAAACATTCAGTACTTC
abundance: many
len: 12
d_gene: .
j_gene: TRBJ2-4
v_gene: TRBV7-2

CDR3aa: CASIPGQRTLAKNIQYF
CDR3nt: TGTGCCAGCATACCGGGACAGAGAACCTTAGCCAAAAACATTCAGTACTTC
abundance: .
len: 17
d_gene: TRBD1
j_gene: TRBJ2-4
v_gene: TRBV28

CDR3aa: CASSWITDTQYF
CDR3nt: TGTGCCAGCAGCTGGATCACAGATACGCAGTATTTT
abundance: many
len: 12
d_gene: .
j_gene: TRBJ2-3
v_gene: TRBV11-2

CDR3aa: CASSTLYSGDGSYEQYF
CDR3nt: TGTGCCAGCAGTACCCTGTACAGCGGCGATGGTTCCTACGAGCAGTACTTC
abundance: many
len: 17
d_gene: .
j_gene: TRBJ2-7
v_gene: TRBV7-2

CDR3aa: CASSSPDRGETQYF
CDR3nt: TGTGCCAGCAGCTCCCCGGACAGGGGAGAGACCCAGTACTTC
abundance: few
len: 14
d_gene: TRBD1
j_gene: TRBJ2-5
v_gene: TRBV7-9

CDR3aa: CASSSGSLRYGYTF
CDR3nt: TGTGCCAGCAGTTCTGGGTCCCTGCGCTATGGCTACACCTTC
abundance: few
len: 14
d_gene: .
j_gene: TRBJ1-2
v_gene: TRBV28

CDR3aa: CASSETSELEQFF
CDR3nt: TGTGCCAGCAGTGAGACTAGCGAGCTTGAGCAGTTCTTC
abundance: .
len: 13
d_gene: TRBD2
j_gene: TRBJ2-1
v_gene: TRBV2

CDR3aa: CASSLAGQAQHF
CDR3nt: TGTGCCAGCAGTTTAGCGGGGCAGGCCCAGCATTTT
abundance: few
len: 12
d_gene: .
j_gene: TRBJ1-5
v_gene: TRBV12-3/TRBV12-4

CDR3aa: CASSQGPSAFF
CDR3nt: TGTGCCAGCAGCCAGGGGCCGTCGGCTTTCTTT
abundance: once
len: 11
d_gene: .
j_gene: TRBJ1-1
v_gene: TRBV14

CDR3aa: CASRERTGQETQYF
CDR3nt: TGTGCCAGCCGTGAGCGGACAGGACAAGAGACCCAGTACTTC
abundance: .
len: 14
d_gene: TRBD1
j_gene: TRBJ2-5
v_gene: TRBV2

CDR3aa: CASSYSMGGSAEAFF
CDR3nt: TGTGCCAGCAGTTACTCTATGGGGGGAAGCGCTGAAGCTTTCTTT
abundance: .
len: 15
d_gene: .
j_gene: TRBJ1-1
v_gene: TRBV6-5

CDR3aa: CASSLRGKGDVAFF
CDR3nt: TGTGCCAGCAGTTTAAGAGGGAAGGGCGACGTAGCTTTCTTT
abundance: few
len: 14
d_gene: .
j_gene: TRBJ1-1
v_gene: TRBV12-3/TRBV12-4

CDR3aa: CASKVWGGEGRQPQHF
CDR3nt: TGTGCCAGCAAAGTTTGGGGAGGGGAAGGACGGCAGCCCCAGCATTTT
abundance: .
len: 16
d_gene: .
j_gene: TRBJ1-5
v_gene: TRBV28

CDR3aa: CASTLSRGDTQYF
CDR3nt: TGTGCCAGCACGCTATCTAGGGGGGATACGCAGTATTTT
abundance: few
len: 13
d_gene: .
j_gene: TRBJ2-3
v_gene: TRBV7-2

CDR3aa: CASSQDPGGRAGEQFF
CDR3nt: TGTGCCAGCAGCCAAGATCCGGGCGGGAGGGCCGGTGAGCAGTTCTTC
abundance: few
len: 16
d_gene: TRBD2
j_gene: TRBJ2-1
v_gene: TRBV4-2

CDR3aa: CAVVKGSYEQYF
CDR3nt: TGTGCCGTCGTGAAGGGGTCCTACGAGCAGTACTTC
abundance: .
len: 12
d_gene: .
j_gene: TRBJ2-7
v_gene: TRBV28

CDR3aa: CASGLGGSNQPQHF
CDR3nt: TGTGCCAGCGGCTTGGGAGGGAGCAATCAGCCCCAGCATTTT
abundance: .
len: 14
d_gene: .
j_gene: TRBJ1-5
v_gene: TRBV12-3/TRBV12-4

CDR3aa: CASSYSRAPYEQYF
CDR3nt: TGTGCCAGCAGTTACTCGCGGGCACCGTACGAGCAGTACTTC
abundance: many
len: 14
d_gene: .
j_gene: TRBJ2-7
v_gene: TRBV6-2/TRBV6-3

CDR3aa: CASSTGQVNQPQHF
CDR3nt: TGTGCCAGTAGCACGGGACAGGTCAATCAGCCCCAGCATTTT
abundance: .
len: 14
d_gene: TRBD1
j_gene: TRBJ1-5
v_gene: TRBV19

CDR3aa: CATSRDLQDNSYEQYF
CDR3nt: TGTGCCACCAGCAGAGATCTTCAGGACAACTCCTACGAGCAGTACTTC
abundance: few
len: 16
d_gene: .
j_gene: TRBJ2-7
v_gene: TRBV15

CDR3aa: CSAPQGNGYGYTF
CDR3nt: TGCAGTGCCCCTCAGGGGAACGGCTATGGCTACACCTTC
abundance: .
len: 13
d_gene: .
j_gene: TRBJ1-2
v_gene: TRBV20-1

CDR3aa: CASSSTGGHYGYTF
CDR3nt: TGTGCCAGCAGCTCGACAGGGGGCCACTATGGCTACACCTTC
abundance: .
len: 14
d_gene: TRBD1
j_gene: TRBJ1-2
v_gene: TRBV5-1

CDR3aa: CAISDRGRNYGYTF
CDR3nt: TGTGCCATCAGTGACAGGGGGCGTAACTATGGCTACACCTTC
abundance: .
len: 14
d_gene: TRBD1
j_gene: TRBJ1-2
v_gene: TRBV10-3

CDR3aa: CASSTTGLAGGLGVDEQYF
CDR3nt: TGTGCCAGCAGTACTACGGGACTAGCGGGAGGGCTAGGGGTCGACGAGCAGTACTTC
abundance: .
len: 19
d_gene: TRBD2
j_gene: TRBJ2-7
v_gene: TRBV28

CDR3aa: CASSPGLAGDGSYEQYF
CDR3nt: TGTGCCAGCAGTCCCGGACTAGCGGGAGATGGCTCCTACGAGCAGTACTTC
abundance: .
len: 17
d_gene: TRBD2
j_gene: TRBJ2-7
v_gene: TRBV27

CDR3aa: CSAIFAVGGTQYF
CDR3nt: TGCAGTGCTATCTTTGCGGTTGGGGGGACCCAGTACTTC
abundance: .
len: 13
d_gene: .
j_gene: TRBJ2-5
v_gene: TRBV20-1

CDR3aa: CASSLAPGREAFF
CDR3nt: TGTGCCAGCAGCTTAGCGCCCGGCCGTGAAGCTTTCTTT
abundance: few
len: 13
d_gene: .
j_gene: TRBJ1-1
v_gene: TRBV7-6

CDR3aa: CASSLFVSGSSGNEQFF
CDR3nt: TGTGCCAGCAGCTTATTCGTCAGCGGGAGTAGTGGTAATGAGCAGTTCTTC
abundance: few
len: 17
d_gene: TRBD2
j_gene: TRBJ2-1
v_gene: TRBV11-2

CDR3aa: CASSLSTGVAYEQYF
CDR3nt: TGTGCCAGCAGCTTGTCTACGGGGGTCGCCTACGAGCAGTACTTC
abundance: many
len: 15
d_gene: .
j_gene: TRBJ2-7
v_gene: TRBV7-8

CDR3aa: CASSQRHEQYF
CDR3nt: TGTGCCAGCAGCCAGAGGCACGAGCAGTACTTC
abundance: .
len: 11
d_gene: .
j_gene: TRBJ2-7
v_gene: TRBV6-1

CDR3aa: CAIRSGGLNEQFF
CDR3nt: TGTGCCATCAGGTCAGGGGGCTTGAATGAGCAGTTCTTC
abundance: .
len: 13
d_gene: TRBD1
j_gene: TRBJ2-1
v_gene: TRBV10-3

CDR3aa: CASSRRGQGEKLFF
CDR3nt: TGTGCCAGCAGTCGCAGAGGACAGGGCGAAAAACTGTTTTTT
abundance: few
len: 14
d_gene: TRBD1
j_gene: TRBJ1-4
v_gene: TRBV6-6

CDR3aa: CASRSTQYQETQYF
CDR3nt: TGCGCCAGCAGGTCGACACAGTACCAAGAGACCCAGTACTTC
abundance: once
len: 14
d_gene: .
j_gene: TRBJ2-5
v_gene: TRBV5-1

CDR3aa: CASSKTGWYNSPLHF
CDR3nt: TGTGCCAGCAGCAAGACGGGCTGGTATAATTCACCCCTCCACTTT
abundance: .
len: 15
d_gene: .
j_gene: TRBJ1-6
v_gene: TRBV7-3

CDR3aa: CASSETLVVSGQYF
CDR3nt: TGTGCCAGCAGTGAAACCCTAGTGGTTTCCGGGCAGTACTTC
abundance: .
len: 14
d_gene: .
j_gene: TRBJ2-7
v_gene: TRBV6-1